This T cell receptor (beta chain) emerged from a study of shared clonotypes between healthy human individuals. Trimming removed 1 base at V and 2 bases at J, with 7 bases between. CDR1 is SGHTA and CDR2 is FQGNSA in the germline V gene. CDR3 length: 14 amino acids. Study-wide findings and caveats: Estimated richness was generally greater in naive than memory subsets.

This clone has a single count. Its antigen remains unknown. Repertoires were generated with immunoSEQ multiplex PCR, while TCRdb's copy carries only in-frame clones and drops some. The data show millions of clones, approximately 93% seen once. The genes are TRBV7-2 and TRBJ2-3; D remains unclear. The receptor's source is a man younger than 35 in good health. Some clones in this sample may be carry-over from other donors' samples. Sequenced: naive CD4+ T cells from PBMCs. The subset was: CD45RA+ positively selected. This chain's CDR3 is CASSLVGLTDTQYF. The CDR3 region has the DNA TGTGCCAGCAGCTTAGTCGGTCTCACAGATACGCAGTATTTT. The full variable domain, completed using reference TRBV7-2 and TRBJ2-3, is GAGVSQSPSNKVTEKGKDVELRCDPISGHTALYWYRQSLGQGLEFLIYFQGNSAPDKSGLPSDRFSAERTGGSVSTLTIQRTQQEDSAVYLCASSLVGLTDTQYFGPGTRLTVL.